The 5 T cell receptor beta chains presented below share a single source sample, sequenced in a study of shared clonotypes between healthy human individuals. Some clones are missing from TCRdb's copy, which holds only in-frame ones; the method was immunoSEQ multiplex PCR. The sample includes over 2 million clones, approximately 90% of them seen just once. Sequencing input: naive CD4+ T cells from PBMCs. Noted subset: CD45RA+ positively selected. The receptors originated from a young man in good health. Some clones in this sample may be carry-over from other donors' samples.

This chain connects TRBV7-9 to TRBJ1-6, with D perhaps matching TRBD1 (5 bases). Germline assignment: CDR1 SEHNR and CDR2 FQNEAQ (reference sequence). The CDR3 contains 14 residues. The V end was cut by 3 bases, the J end by 7 bases, with 10 bases between. CDR3 residues: CASSFRDQNSPLHF. The CDR3 DNA reads as TGTGCCAGCAGCTTTCGGGACCAAAATTCACCCCTCCACTTT.

The V gene is TRBV5-1, the J gene TRBJ2-5; 8 bases fit TRBD2. Germline V gene lookup returns CDR1 SGHRS and CDR2 YFSETQ. V was pared by 3 bases and J by 4 bases, with 8 bases of the junction left unmatched. The CDR3 runs 15 residues. The CDR3 here is CASSWAGTSRETQYF. The CDR3 DNA follows: TGCGCCAGCAGCTGGGCCGGGACTAGTCGAGAGACCCAGTACTTC.

This chain uses TRBV2 with TRBJ1-5, with 8 bases fitting TRBD1. Germline CDR1 and CDR2: SNHLY and FYNNEI. The J segment lost 6 bases and the V segment lost 1 base, leaving 2 bases of the junction unmatched. The CDR3 totals 14 residues. The CDR3 DNA reads TGTGCCAGCAGTGAAGGGACAGGGCGTCAGCCCCAGCATTTT. Protein: CASSEGTGRQPQHF. The whole variable domain, filled in from reference TRBV2 and TRBJ1-5, reads EPEVTQTPSHQVTQMGQEVILRCVPISNHLYFYWYRQILGQKVEFLVSFYNNEISEKSEIFDDQFSVERPDGSNFTLKIRSTKLEDSAMYFCASSEGTGRQPQHFGDGTRLSIL.

The rearrangement uses TRBV19 and TRBJ2-5, with D unclear. V dropped 2 bases and J dropped 5 bases, with 9 bases sitting between them. The germline V gene has CDR1 LNHDA and CDR2 SQIVND (reference sequence). The CDR3 is made up of 13 amino acids. The chain's CDR3 is CASSITRKETQYF. The CDR3 region has the DNA TGTGCCAGTAGTATAACGAGAAAGGAGACCCAGTACTTC.

A single count supports this clone. The chain is built from TRBV29-1 and TRBJ2-2; 9 bases are a match to TRBD1. CDR3 length: 15 amino acids. Unmatched junction bases numbered 9, after V lost 5 bases and J lost 5 bases. Germline V gives CDR1 SQVTM, CDR2 ANQGSEA. CDR3 DNA sequence: TGCAGCGTTTACTTCCCCGGGACAGGGACCGGGGAGCTGTTTTTT. Translated: CSVYFPGTGTGELFF.